Shown below are 16 T cell receptor beta chains from a single sample sequenced in a study of blood T cell repertoires in COVID-19. Clones were sequenced by immunoSEQ multiplex PCR, and TCRdb holds only the in-frame ones, with some missing. This sample carries 200,000 to 250,000 clones, about 85% of them seen once, and the ten largest clones take roughly 10%. Sequenced sample: peripheral blood. The receptors were sampled from a woman aged 45-60 years with COVID-19, enrolled during active disease.

The rearrangement joins TRBV10-2 to TRBJ2-3, with 11 bases identical to TRBD2. The ends lost 3 bases at V and 4 bases at J; junction bases unmatched: 6. CDR1 WSHSY and CDR2 SAAADI come from the germline V gene. The CDR3 spans 16 residues. The CDR3 spells CASSEFGGLAADTQYF. CDR3 bases: TGCGCCAGCAGTGAATTCGGGGGACTAGCGGCAGATACGCAGTATTTT.

V usage is TRBV28 and J usage is TRBJ1-4; 8 bases are a match to TRBD1. Germline assignment: CDR1 MDHEN and CDR2 SYDVKM. The CDR3 runs 15 residues. Germline trimming cut 5 bases from V and 7 bases from J; bases unmatched to any gene: 9. The chain's CDR3 is CASSRQQGGGEKLFF. CDR3 coding DNA: TGTGCCAGCAGTCGGCAACAGGGGGGGGGTGAAAAACTGTTTTTT.

The J gene is TRBJ1-1, the V gene TRBV18, with D maybe TRBD1 (5 bases). Germline CDR1 KGHSH, CDR2 LQKENI. The CDR3 loop spans 13 amino acids. The ends were cut back, 4 bases at V and 1 base at J, with 7 bases in the middle. CDR3 in DNA: TGTGCCAGCTCACGCGGGGGGAACACTGAAGCTTTCTTT. Protein sequence: CASSRGGNTEAFF.

This sequence joins TRBV3-1 (or the pseudogene TRBV3-2) and TRBJ1-6; 7 nucleotides match TRBD1. Germline V gene lookup returns CDR1 LGHDT and CDR2 YNNKEL (reference sequence). The trim removed 0 bases at V and 4 bases at J, leaving 6 bases unmatched. The CDR3 has 17 amino acids. CDR3 region: CASSQDGEDRYNSPLHF. CDR3 sequence (DNA): TGTGCCAGCAGCCAAGATGGGGAGGACAGGTATAATTCACCCCTCCACTTT.

The genes are TRBV30 and TRBJ1-2; TRBD1 is a possible D gene (5 bases). This CDR3 is 12 amino acids long. Germline CDR1 is GTSNPN and CDR2 is SVGIG (reference sequence). V lost 5 bases, J lost 2 bases, and 9 bases lay in between. CDR3 nucleotide sequence: TGTGCCTGGTCCGGGGGGAACTATGGCTACACCTTC. Amino acid sequence: CAWSGGNYGYTF.

V gene TRBV6-2 or TRBV6-3 combines with J gene TRBJ2-1, with TRBD1 matching 11 bases. The CDR3 spans 17 residues. Per germline, CDR1 MNHEY and CDR2 SVGEGT. V lost 2 bases to trimming and J lost 7 bases; unmatched junction nucleotides: 10. CDR3 sequence (DNA): TGTGCCAGCAGTTACCTTACCGGGACAGGGGGACGAAATGAGCAGTTCTTC. This sequence encodes CASSYLTGTGGRNEQFF.

The CDR3 reads CASSYLFSDSGNTIYF. In nucleotides, the CDR3 is TGTGCCAGCAGTTACTTATTCTCAGACTCTGGAAACACCATATATTTT. The V and J genes are TRBV6-7 and TRBJ1-3, with no clear D. TRBV6-7 is classed as an ORF, of uncertain function. Trimming stripped 1 base from V and 0 bases from J, with 10 bases between. CDR3 size: 16 residues.

This chain joins TRBV10-3 and TRBJ2-5; 12 bases are a match to TRBD1. Per the germline V gene, CDR1 is ENHRY and CDR2 is SYGVKD. Trimming at V came to 8 bases and at J to 5 bases, leaving 6 bases not matched to a gene. CDR3 length equals 14 residues. The CDR3 protein is CAIGGQGAGETQYF. DNA for the CDR3: TGTGCCATCGGGGGACAGGGGGCGGGGGAGACCCAGTACTTC.

The chain combines TRBV19 with TRBJ2-5; no firm D call. The CDR3 runs to 11 residues. Trimming left V 8 bases short and J 4 bases short, with 8 bases between. Germline V CDR1 and CDR2: LNHDA, SQIVND (reference sequence). The CDR3 DNA reads TGTGCCAGTGAACTCGGAGAGACCCAGTACTTC. Residues: CASELGETQYF.

The CDR3 sequence is CASSVSSTGYTGELFF. The CDR3 bases are TGTGCCAGCAGCGTCTCTTCGACAGGCTACACCGGGGAGCTGTTTTTT. The chain carries TRBV9 and TRBJ2-2; a weak D match, TRBD1 (6 bases). CDR3 length equals 16 residues. Germline values: CDR1 SGDLS, CDR2 YYNGEE. Trimming cost V 2 bases and J 3 bases, with 14 bases left between them.

The CDR3 loop reads CASSLGRGGSDTQYF. In DNA, the CDR3 is TGTGCCAGCAGCTTAGGGCGGGGGGGTTCAGATACGCAGTATTTT. The rearrangement links TRBV11-2 to TRBJ2-3; 9 nucleotides align to TRBD2. V lost 1 base to trimming and J lost 4 bases; unmatched junction nucleotides: 3. Germline CDR1 reads SGHAT; CDR2 reads FQNNGV. This CDR3 has 15 amino acids.

A single count supports this clone. The rearrangement joins TRBV25-1 to TRBJ2-5; a possible D gene is TRBD1 (6 bases). The length of the CDR3 is 15 residues. Germline CDR1 and CDR2: MGHDK and SYGVNS. Deletions cut 5 bases from V and 5 bases from J, with 18 bases between. CDR3 in DNA: TGTGCCAGCAGTCCAAGGTGGGGGCTCGGGGAGACCCAGTACTTC. This encodes CASSPRWGLGETQYF.

This clone was detected once. The V gene is TRBV6-2 or TRBV6-3, the J gene TRBJ1-2; D not resolved. The CDR3 covers 13 residues. In germline, CDR1 is MNHEY, CDR2 SVGEGT. The ends were cut back, 6 bases at V and 0 bases at J, with 8 bases in the middle. CDR3 in amino acids: CASSIVTNYGYTF. The CDR3 nucleotides are TGTGCCAGCAGCATCGTTACTAACTATGGCTACACCTTC.

The rearrangement links TRBV10-2 to TRBJ1-2, with 9 positions matching TRBD1. V was pared by 10 bases and J by 6 bases, with 3 bases of the junction left unmatched. CDR1 WSHSY and CDR2 SAAADI come from the germline V gene. The CDR3 totals 11 residues. Here the CDR3 reads CAIRDRDGYTF. The CDR3 DNA reads as TGCGCCATACGGGACAGGGATGGCTACACCTTC.

The chain links TRBV27 to TRBJ2-3; the D is unclear. This CDR3 is built from 16 residues. The V gene's germline CDR1 is MNHEY and CDR2 SMNVEV (reference sequence). Between the trimmed V and J ends, which lost 2 bases and 1 base, there was a span of 13 bases. CDR3 coding DNA: TGTGCCAGCAGTTTAAGATCCGGTATGGGCACAGATACGCAGTATTTT. Translated: CASSLRSGMGTDTQYF.

This clone was found a few times. This chain uses TRBV19 with TRBJ1-5, with 7 bases matching TRBD1. Losses at the gene ends were 4 bases for V and 7 bases for J; bases not matched to a gene: 4. Germline V gene sequence: CDR1 LNHDA, CDR2 SQIVND (reference sequence). The CDR3 has 13 amino acids. CDR3: CASSKRGRQPQHF. CDR3 nucleotide sequence: TGTGCCAGTAGTAAGAGGGGGCGGCAGCCCCAGCATTTT.